One and the same sample provided the 25 T cell receptor beta chains below, sequenced in a study of human T cells and chemical hapten exposure. TCRdb reprocessed the RACE reads with MiXCR, giving one entry per CDR3 protein. The sample records fewer than 50,000 distinct CDR3 sequences, 3.7% being singletons. Time point specified: healthy volunteer bleed at 6 weeks. Unfractionated whole blood served as the source for total RNA extraction. The sample taken for sequencing was whole blood. The receptors here all came from a human donor in good health. Some clones in this sample may be carry-over from other donors' samples.

This clonotype was detected a few times. The genes are TRBV29-1 and TRBJ1-5; weak D call: TRBD1 (5 bases). CDR1 and CDR2 (germline): SQVTM, ANQGSEA. The length of the CDR3 is 13 residues. V gave up 7 bases and J gave up 5 bases, with 15 bases separating them. As DNA, the CDR3 is TGCAGCGCAAAGACAGTTGGGGATCAGCCCCAGCATTTT. Translated, it gives CSAKTVGDQPQHF.

The table lists this clonotype with a few counts. CDR3 residues: CASSSGGGPHHEQFF. CDR3 nucleotide sequence: TGTGCCAGCAGCTCCGGGGGTGGCCCCCATCATGAGCAGTTCTTC. This chain links TRBV7-3 with TRBJ2-1, with D perhaps matching TRBD2 (6 bases). V dropped 4 bases and J dropped 8 bases, with 18 bases sitting between them. This CDR3 is built from 15 residues. The germline CDR1 and CDR2 sequences are SGHTA and FQGTGA.

The sample holds many counts of this clonotype. This CDR3 reads CASRSTVVGELFF. CDR3 bases: TGTGCCAGCCGCTCGACAGTAGTCGGGGAGCTGTTTTTT. The genes are TRBV27 and TRBJ2-2; a weak D match, TRBD1 (5 bases). The CDR3 consists of 13 residues. From germline, CDR1 is MNHEY and CDR2 SMNVEV (reference sequence). V lost 8 bases, J lost 7 bases, and 14 bases lay in between.

Ten or more counts support this clonotype. The chain combines TRBV29-1 with TRBJ1-2, with D perhaps TRBD1 (6 bases). V was cut by 1 base and J by 3 bases, with 9 bases left in between. This CDR3 is built from 13 residues. Germline CDR1 and CDR2: SQVTM and ANQGSEA. For the CDR3, the DNA is TGCAGCGTTGAAGCGACAGGTGACTATGGCTACACCTTC. Amino acids: CSVEATGDYGYTF.

This clonotype was recorded many times. The V and J genes are TRBV6-5 and TRBJ2-4; D unresolved. The V and J ends lost 10 bases and 9 bases respectively, with 13 bases between them. The germline V gene encodes CDR1 MNHEY and CDR2 SVGAGI. There are 11 residues in the CDR3. CDR3 in amino acids: CATAIGGIQYF. In DNA form, the CDR3 reads TGTGCCACCGCAATAGGTGGCATTCAGTACTTC.

There are a few counts of this clonotype. The rearrangement joins TRBV7-3 to TRBJ2-1; 15 bases are a match to TRBD2. V shed 5 bases, J shed 5 bases, and the junction held 4 bases outside the gene matches. The CDR3 is 16 amino acids. Germline assignment: CDR1 SGHTA and CDR2 FQGTGA. The DNA of the CDR3 is TGTGCCAGCAGCCCTGGACTAGCGGGAGGGGACAATGAGCAGTTCTTC. Encoded protein: CASSPGLAGGDNEQFF.

This clonotype was observed many times. The genes are TRBV20-1 and TRBJ2-1, with D unclear. V was cut by 4 bases and J by 6 bases, with 19 bases left in between. There are 15 residues in the CDR3. Looked up from germline, CDR1 is DFQATT and CDR2 is SNEGSKA (reference sequence). The CDR3 region has the DNA TGCAGTGCTAACATGTATTGGACCGAGGCCAATGAGCAGTTCTTC. Translation: CSANMYWTEANEQFF.

This clonotype has only a few counts. The V gene is TRBV12-3 or TRBV12-4, the J gene TRBJ1-5, with 9 nucleotides matching TRBD1. The CDR3 consists of 18 residues. Losses at the gene ends were 4 bases for V and 0 bases for J; bases not matched to a gene: 10. The CDR3 DNA reads as TGTGCCAGCAGTTCCAGGGGACAGGGTATCTATAGCAATCAGCCCCAGCATTTT. It translates to CASSSRGQGIYSNQPQHF.

The chain combines TRBV7-9 with TRBJ1-2; D is unclear. This CDR3 is built from 16 residues. Trimming took off 5 bases at V and 0 bases at J, with 16 bases between the two ends. Per germline, CDR1 SEHNR and CDR2 FQNEAQ (reference sequence). The CDR3 reads CASSHGGVGANYGYTF. The CDR3 DNA reads TGTGCCAGCAGCCACGGTGGGGTTGGAGCTAACTATGGCTACACCTTC.

This clonotype was counted ten times or more. This chain connects TRBV18 to TRBJ2-7; possible D gene TRBD1, 5 bases. CDR1 is KGHSH and CDR2 is LQKENI in the germline V gene. The V end was cut by 6 bases, the J end by 0 bases, with 12 bases between. This CDR3 has 14 residues. The CDR3 nucleotides are TGTGCCAGCTCTTCGGACACCCTCTCCTACGAGCAGTACTTC. This sequence encodes CASSSDTLSYEQYF.

V usage is TRBV5-1 and J usage is TRBJ1-1; tentatively, D is TRBD1 (5 bases). V was shortened by 3 bases and J by 1 base, with 13 bases between the two germline ends. CDR1 and CDR2 (germline): SGHRS, YFSETQ. This CDR3 is built from 15 residues. DNA for the CDR3: TGCGCCAGCAGCTCAGCCGGGACCGCGAACACTGAAGCTTTCTTT. Translating gives CASSSAGTANTEAFF.

This clonotype showed up many times. The chain recombines TRBV7-6 with TRBJ2-7, with 10 bases fitting TRBD2. Germline CDR1 and CDR2: SGHVS and FNYEAQ. The CDR3 consists of 15 residues. After removal of 4 bases from V and 0 bases from J, the junction contained 3 bases not matched to a gene. CDR3 sequence reads: CASSWSSGSSYEQYF. CDR3 nucleotide sequence: TGTGCCAGCAGCTGGTCTAGCGGGAGCTCCTACGAGCAGTACTTC.

This clonotype was seen many times. This chain connects TRBV15 to TRBJ2-7; the D is unclear. The V gene's germline CDR1 is LNHNV and CDR2 YYDKDF (reference sequence). The CDR3 has 14 amino acids. V lost 0 bases to trimming and J lost 4 bases, with 10 bases between them. The CDR3: CATSREQTGYEQYF. The CDR3 bases are TGTGCCACCAGCAGAGAACAAACCGGGTACGAGCAGTACTTC.

This clonotype was detected many times. The rearrangement joins TRBV7-9 to TRBJ2-1, with D possibly being TRBD2 (5 bases). The CDR3 is 16 amino acids. Germline assignment: CDR1 SEHNR and CDR2 FQNEAQ (reference sequence). V was clipped by 5 bases and J by 10 bases, with 24 bases between them. Here the CDR3 DNA reads TGTGCCAGCAGCCCTAGAATCAATGGGGAAAGAGGGGAGCAGTTCTTC. This sequence encodes CASSPRINGERGEQFF.

Only a few counts were recorded for this clonotype. This chain joins TRBV5-1 and TRBJ1-1; D is unclear. V was clipped by 3 bases and J by 1 base, with 10 bases between them. The CDR3 extends over 14 amino acids. CDR1 and CDR2 (germline): SGHRS, YFSETQ. The CDR3 spells CASSYQSTNTEAFF. The CDR3 coding sequence is TGCGCCAGCAGCTACCAGTCTACGAACACTGAAGCTTTCTTT. Drawing the rest from reference TRBV5-1 and TRBJ1-1, the complete variable domain is KAGVTQTPRYLIKTRGQQVTLSCSPISGHRSVSWYQQTPGQGLQFLFEYFSETQRNKGNFPGRFSGRQFSNSRSEMNVSTLELGDSALYLCASSYQSTNTEAFFGQGTRLTVV.

This clonotype came up many times. The J gene is TRBJ2-7, the V gene TRBV7-8; 9 bases align to TRBD1. J gave up 3 bases and V 5 bases, and 5 bases lay outside the gene matches. The CDR3 totals 14 residues. Looked up from germline, CDR1 is SGHVS and CDR2 is FQNEAQ. The DNA for the CDR3 is TGTGCCAGCAGCCAGCCGGGACAGGGCTACGAGCAGTACTTC. Amino acid sequence: CASSQPGQGYEQYF.

The rearrangement joins TRBV28 to TRBJ1-1, with 8 nucleotides matching TRBD1. The CDR3 length is 13 residues. The V gene end was trimmed by 6 bases and the J gene end by 4 bases; junction bases not matched to a gene: 4. Germline V gene sequence: CDR1 MDHEN, CDR2 SYDVKM. This chain's CDR3 is CASRGQATTEAFF. CDR3 in DNA: TGTGCCAGCAGGGGACAGGCGACCACTGAAGCTTTCTTT. Drawing the rest from reference TRBV28 and TRBJ1-1, the complete variable domain is DVKVTQSSRYLVKRTGEKVFLECVQDMDHENMFWYRQDPGLGLRLIYFSYDVKMKEKGDIPEGYSVSREKKERFSLILESASTNQTSMYLCASRGQATTEAFFGQGTRLTVV.

There are many counts of this clonotype. J is TRBJ2-3 and V is TRBV28; 10 positions agree with TRBD2. The V gene end was trimmed by 3 bases and the J gene end by 4 bases; junction bases not matched to a gene: 7. Germline V gene data show CDR1 as MDHEN and CDR2 as SYDVKM. This CDR3 region has 16 residues. The CDR3 reads CASSLRSSGSADTQYF. The DNA of the CDR3 is TGTGCCAGCAGTTTGCGATCTAGCGGGAGTGCAGATACGCAGTATTTT.

This clonotype was counted at least ten times. The V call is TRBV28, the J call TRBJ2-7; unclear D gene. V lost 3 bases, J lost 5 bases, and 23 bases lay in between. CDR1 MDHEN and CDR2 SYDVKM come from the germline V gene. The CDR3 is made up of 17 amino acids. In nucleotides, the CDR3 is TGTGCCAGCAGTTTCATCAGCCCCTCTGCCGACCCGAACGAGCAGTACTTC. This sequence encodes CASSFISPSADPNEQYF.

The table lists this clonotype with many counts. The V gene is TRBV6-5, the J gene TRBJ2-7; either TRBD1 or TRBD2 may supply D (6 bases each). CDR3 length equals 15 residues. Trimming pared 0 bases from V and 5 bases from J, leaving 14 bases between. Germline V CDR1 and CDR2: MNHEY, SVGAGI. The CDR3 here is CASSYSGGRANEQYF. The DNA of the CDR3 is TGTGCCAGCAGTTACTCGGGGGGCAGGGCTAACGAGCAGTACTTC.

J is TRBJ2-7 and V is TRBV5-6, with 12 nucleotides matching TRBD2. CDR1 is SGHDT and CDR2 is YYEEEE in the germline V gene. J was trimmed by 7 bases and V by 0 bases; bases with no gene match: 5. This CDR3 comprises 15 residues. CDR3 coding DNA: TGTGCCAGCAGCTTGGCTAGCGGGAGGGCCGCGGAGCAGTACTTC. It specifies CASSLASGRAAEQYF.

This clonotype was recorded many times. The V and J genes are TRBV7-8 and TRBJ2-1; the match to TRBD2 covers 8 bases. The CDR3 has 16 residues. Looked up from germline, CDR1 is SGHVS and CDR2 is FQNEAQ. The junction had 13 bases not matched to a gene; V was cut back by 5 bases and J by 7 bases. CDR3 residues: CASSRVTSASRNEQFF. The CDR3 nucleotides read TGTGCCAGCAGCCGAGTGACTAGCGCCTCCAGGAATGAGCAGTTCTTC.

The chain joins TRBV10-1 to TRBJ2-3, with D perhaps TRBD1 or TRBD2 (5 bases each). V was shortened by 0 bases and J by 4 bases, with 11 bases between the two germline ends. Germline V gene sequence: CDR1 WNHNN, CDR2 SYGVQD (reference sequence). This CDR3 region has 15 residues. In DNA, the CDR3 is TGCGCCAGCAGTGAGTCGGTCCGAGGGGCAGATACGCAGTATTTT. Protein: CASSESVRGADTQYF.

This chain connects TRBV7-6 to TRBJ2-1; D is uncertain. This CDR3 comprises 15 residues. Trimming stripped 1 base from V and 7 bases from J, with 14 bases between. The germline CDR1 and CDR2 sequences are SGHVS and FNYEAQ. DNA of the CDR3: TGTGCCAGCAGCTTAGGAGGACCTCCCATAAATGAGCAGTTCTTC. Its protein is CASSLGGPPINEQFF.

This clonotype was detected only a few times. The CDR3 region is CASRSVAKNIQYF. The CDR3 coding sequence is TGTGCCAGCCGATCAGTAGCCAAAAACATTCAGTACTTC. The chain joins TRBV11-2 to TRBJ2-4; no reliable D call. The CDR3 has 13 amino acids. Trimming took 8 bases from V and 0 from J, leaving 8 bases between them. In germline, CDR1 is SGHAT, CDR2 FQNNGV. Based on the CDR3 plus reference TRBV11-2 and TRBJ2-4, the full variable domain is EAGVAQSPRYKIIEKRQSVAFWCNPISGHATLYWYQQILGQGPKLLIQFQNNGVVDDSQLPKDRFSAERLKGVDSTLKIQPAKLEDSAVYLCASRSVAKNIQYFGAGTRLSVL.